The subject of this entry is one T cell receptor (beta chain). The data were taken from a study of blood T cell repertoires in COVID-19. The overall study: Samples of COVID-19 (acute and convalescent) were obtained from the United States, Italy and Spain. PBMCs, B-cell-depleted T cells, or T cells were the source of the cDNA or gDNA that made up the material.

In the original analysis: By means of reference gene primer amplification, nucleated cell counts were estimated. Generated by immunoSEQ multiplex PCR, the TCRdb table keeps only in-frame clones and is missing some. From that table come the V and J calls and clone size; the DNA was used to work out D and trimming. The table lists approximately 11,000 clones, over 80% of them singletons. The CDR3 length is 15 residues. Germline V lookup: CDR1 MNHEY, CDR2 SVGAGI. The V gene lost 5 bases and the J gene lost 0 bases, with 10 bases spanning the gap. The sequencing sample was made of peripheral blood. The source of this sequence is a human donor in a cohort sampled during active COVID-19. The rearrangement uses TRBV6-5 and TRBJ2-2, with D perhaps matching TRBD2 (6 bases). CDR3 protein: CASSIAVANTGELFF. The CDR3 nucleotides are TGTGCCAGCAGTATAGCGGTCGCGAACACCGGGGAGCTGTTTTTT.